The 11 T cell receptor beta chains in this list originate from one sample, sequenced in a study of cytomegalovirus exposure and HLA in healthy donors. PCR amplification relied on 60 Vbeta primers (plus 13 Jbeta primers). Generated by immunoSEQ multiplex PCR, the TCRdb table keeps only in-frame clones and is missing some. This sample carries under 200,000 clones, around 84% of them seen once, and the ten largest clones take 1.9%. Sequenced material: PBMCs. The receptors originated from a man aged 18 to 30 in good health and CMV-seronegative.

The J gene is TRBJ2-7, the V gene TRBV28; TRBD1 aligns across 9 bases. V lost 7 bases and J lost 0; bases outside the gene matches: 13. The germline V gene encodes CDR1 MDHEN and CDR2 SYDVKM. The CDR3 covers 17 residues. CDR3 DNA sequence: TGTGCCAGCACCAAGGTTCCGGGACAGGGACTCTCCTACGAGCAGTACTTC. Protein product: CASTKVPGQGLSYEQYF. Full variable domain (remainder filled in from reference TRBV28 and TRBJ2-7): DVKVTQSSRYLVKRTGEKVFLECVQDMDHENMFWYRQDPGLGLRLIYFSYDVKMKEKGDIPEGYSVSREKKERFSLILESASTNQTSMYLCASTKVPGQGLSYEQYFGPGTRLTVT.

The CDR3 loop reads CASSYSRDRVYEQYF. The CDR3, as DNA: TGTGCCAGCAGTTACTCGAGGGACAGGGTCTACGAGCAGTACTTC. The chain uses TRBV6-5 and TRBJ2-5; 9 bases are shared with TRBD1. Judging by the DNA end, TRBJ2-7 fits better; the J call may be wrong. CDR1 and CDR2 (germline): MNHEY, SVGAGI. This CDR3 spans 15 amino acids.

The V call is TRBV5-4, the J call TRBJ2-2, with TRBD1 as a possible D gene (6 bases). CDR3 size: 16 residues. From germline, CDR1 is SGHNT and CDR2 YYREEE (reference sequence). V lost 2 bases to trimming and J lost 7 bases, with 18 bases between them. DNA for the CDR3: TGTGCCAGCAGCTTTGTACTGGGGGCGAAGGGCGGGGAGCTGTTTTTT. Translated, it gives CASSFVLGAKGGELFF. Using reference TRBV5-4 and TRBJ2-2 for the parts outside the CDR3, the full variable domain is ETGVTQSPTHLIKTRGQQVTLRCSSQSGHNTVSWYQQALGQGPQFIFQYYREEENGRGNFPPRFSGLQFPNYSSELNVNALELDDSALYLCASSFVLGAKGGELFFGEGSRLTVL.

The V gene is TRBV15, the J gene TRBJ1-5, with D tentatively TRBD1 (5 bases). The V gene lost 8 bases and the J gene lost 2 bases, with 10 bases spanning the gap. The CDR3 is 13 amino acids. Per the germline V gene, CDR1 is LNHNV and CDR2 is YYDKDF (reference sequence). The CDR3 sequence: CATRGVGNQPQHF. CDR3 coding DNA: TGTGCCACCCGGGGGGTAGGCAATCAGCCCCAGCATTTT.

This clone was observed a single time. The chain carries TRBV5-1 and TRBJ2-5, with a weak D call TRBD1 (6 bases). Germline V CDR1 and CDR2: SGHRS, YFSETQ. V lost 0 bases, J lost 2 bases, and 14 bases lay in between. This CDR3 region has 16 residues. The CDR3 region has the DNA TGCGCCAGCAGCTTGGGGGGCAGGGGAGATCAAGAGACCCAGTACTTC. Translated: CASSLGGRGDQETQYF.

The rearrangement links TRBV30 to TRBJ1-2, with D perhaps TRBD1 (6 bases). CDR3 length: 17 amino acids. Trimming pared 1 base from V and 4 bases from J, leaving 22 bases between. CDR1 is GTSNPN, CDR2 SVGIG, per germline (reference sequence). The CDR3 nucleotides read TGTGCCTGGAGTGCCCCCCAAGGGGCAGGGGTTTCCTATGGCTACACCTTC. Encoded protein: CAWSAPQGAGVSYGYTF. The whole variable domain, remainder taken from reference TRBV30 and TRBJ1-2, is SQTIHQWPATLVQPVGSPLSLECTVEGTSNPNLYWYRQAAGRGLQLLFYSVGIGQISSEVPQNLSASRPQDRQFILSSKKLLLSDSGFYLCAWSAPQGAGVSYGYTFGSGTRLTVV.

The V call is TRBV5-1, the J call TRBJ2-7, with D possibly TRBD2 on 5 matching bases. This CDR3 has 13 amino acids. Germline values: CDR1 SGHRS, CDR2 YFSETQ. The germline V and J ends were trimmed by 0 bases and 6 bases, with 10 bases remaining between them. DNA of the CDR3: TGCGCCAGCAGCTTGGAGAGGGCCGCCGAGCAGTACTTC. Protein sequence: CASSLERAAEQYF.

The J gene is TRBJ1-1, the V gene TRBV30; D remains ambiguous. V was clipped by 5 bases and J by 5 bases, with 12 bases between them. Looked up from germline, CDR1 is GTSNPN and CDR2 is SVGIG (reference sequence). This CDR3 spans 12 amino acids. CDR3 DNA sequence: TGTGCCTGGGCCCCGCGGATGACTGAAGCTTTCTTT. Translating it yields CAWAPRMTEAFF.

The rearrangement links TRBV4-1 to TRBJ1-2; 10 bases fit TRBD1. The V and J ends lost 4 bases and 8 bases, in that order; junction bases with no gene match: 16. Germline loops: CDR1 MGHRA, CDR2 YSYEKL. The CDR3 length is 17 residues. The CDR3 region has the DNA TGCGCCAGCAGCCCAGAGGACAGGGGGTTTACCCGTACGGGCTACACCTTC. This encodes CASSPEDRGFTRTGYTF.

This rearrangement joins TRBV2 to TRBJ1-1; D is unclear. This CDR3 spans 13 amino acids. Trimming cost V 8 bases and J 9 bases, with 19 bases left between them. The germline V gene has CDR1 SNHLY and CDR2 FYNNEI. The CDR3 loop is CASHVQRETKAFF. CDR3 nucleotide sequence: TGTGCCAGCCACGTCCAAAGGGAGACGAAAGCTTTCTTT.

The gene calls are TRBV7-6 and TRBJ1-4, with D unclear. This CDR3 has 14 amino acids. Deletions cut 8 bases from V and 0 bases from J, with 10 bases between. From germline, CDR1 is SGHVS and CDR2 FNYEAQ. The CDR3 reads CASGTDPTNEKLFF. For the CDR3, the DNA is TGTGCCAGCGGCACAGACCCAACTAATGAAAAACTGTTTTTT. Full variable domain (remainder filled in from reference TRBV7-6 and TRBJ1-4): GAGVSQSPRYKVTKRGQDVALRCDPISGHVSLYWYRQALGQGPEFLTYFNYEAQQDKSGLPNDRFSAERPEGSISTLTIQRTEQRDSAMYRCASGTDPTNEKLFFGSGTQLSVL.